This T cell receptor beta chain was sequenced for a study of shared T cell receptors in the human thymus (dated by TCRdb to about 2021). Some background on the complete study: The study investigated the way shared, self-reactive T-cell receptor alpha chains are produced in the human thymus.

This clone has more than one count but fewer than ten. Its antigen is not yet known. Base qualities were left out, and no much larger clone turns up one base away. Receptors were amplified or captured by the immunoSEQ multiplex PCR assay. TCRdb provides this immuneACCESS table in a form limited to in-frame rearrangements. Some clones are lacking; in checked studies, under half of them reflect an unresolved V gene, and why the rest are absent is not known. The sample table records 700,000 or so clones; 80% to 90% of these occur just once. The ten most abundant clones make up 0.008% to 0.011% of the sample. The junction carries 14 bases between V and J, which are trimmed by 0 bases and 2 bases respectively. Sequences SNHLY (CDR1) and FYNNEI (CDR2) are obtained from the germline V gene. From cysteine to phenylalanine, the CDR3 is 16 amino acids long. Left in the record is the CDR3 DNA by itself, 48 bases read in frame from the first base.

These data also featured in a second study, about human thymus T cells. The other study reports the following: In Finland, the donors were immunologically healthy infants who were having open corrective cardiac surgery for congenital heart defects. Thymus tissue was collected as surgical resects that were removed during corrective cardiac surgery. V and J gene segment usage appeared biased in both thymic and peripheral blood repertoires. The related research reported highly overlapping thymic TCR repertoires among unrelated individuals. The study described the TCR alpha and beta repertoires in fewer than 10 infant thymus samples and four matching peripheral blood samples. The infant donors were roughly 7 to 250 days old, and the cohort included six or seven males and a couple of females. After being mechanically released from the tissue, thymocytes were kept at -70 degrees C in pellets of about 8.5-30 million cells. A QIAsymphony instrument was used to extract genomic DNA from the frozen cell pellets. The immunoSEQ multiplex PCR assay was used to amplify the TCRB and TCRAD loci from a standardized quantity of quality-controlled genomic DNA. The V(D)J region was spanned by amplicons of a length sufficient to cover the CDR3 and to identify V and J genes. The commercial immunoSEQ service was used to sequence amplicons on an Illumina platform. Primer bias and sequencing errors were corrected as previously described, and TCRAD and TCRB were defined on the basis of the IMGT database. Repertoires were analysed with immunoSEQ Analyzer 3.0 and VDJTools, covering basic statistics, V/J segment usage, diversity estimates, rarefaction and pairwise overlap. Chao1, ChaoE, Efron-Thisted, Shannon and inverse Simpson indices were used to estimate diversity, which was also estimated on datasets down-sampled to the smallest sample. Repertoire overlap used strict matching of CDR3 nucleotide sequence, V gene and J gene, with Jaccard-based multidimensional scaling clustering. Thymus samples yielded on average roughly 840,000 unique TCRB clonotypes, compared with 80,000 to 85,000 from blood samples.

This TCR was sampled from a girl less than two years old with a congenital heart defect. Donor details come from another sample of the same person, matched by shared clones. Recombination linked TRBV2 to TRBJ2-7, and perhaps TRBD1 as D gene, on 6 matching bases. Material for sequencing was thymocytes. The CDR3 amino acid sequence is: CASSEALGQKTYEQYF. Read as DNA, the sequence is TGTGCCAGCAGTGAAGCGCTTGGACAGAAAACCTACGAGCAGTACTTC.